This record covers a single T cell receptor (beta chain). The data derive from a study of T-cell reconstitution after alpha-beta-depleted transplantation in children. CDR3 length: 15 residues. Trimming removed 0 bases from V and 6 bases from J; junction bases left unmatched: 7. CDR1 and CDR2 from the germline V gene are WNHNN and SYGVQD (reference sequence). Preparing the TCRbeta library involved the use of unique molecular identifiers. TCRdb ran MiXCR on the PCR reads and lists one entry per CDR3 protein. Among about 540,000 distinct CDR3 sequences, roughly 27% were seen once, and the ten largest hold about a third.

The chain joins TRBV10-1 to TRBJ2-7, with 8 positions matching TRBD1. Specimen: PBMCs, collected before TCRalphabeta/CD19-depleted stem cell transplant. This TCR came from a boy under two years old with Wiskott-Aldrich syndrome, due to receive a stem cell transplant. The CDR3 sequence: CASSESKAGGREQYF. In DNA, the CDR3 is TGCGCCAGCAGTGAGTCGAAGGCAGGGGGCCGCGAGCAGTACTTC.